This T cell receptor (beta chain) was recorded in a study of blood T cell repertoires in COVID-19. Study-level background: Acute and convalescent COVID-19 specimens originated in the United States, Italy and Spain.

TCRdb keeps only in-frame clones here, not all; method: immunoSEQ multiplex PCR. Of around 70,000 clones in the sample, over 75% were seen once. Germline assignment: CDR1 WNHNN and CDR2 SYGVQD (reference sequence). V lost 7 bases and J lost 2; bases outside the gene matches: 4. The CDR3 runs 14 residues. The sequence came from a woman younger than 30 with acute or convalescent COVID-19. What was sequenced was peripheral blood. The chain recombines TRBV10-1 with TRBJ2-5; TRBD1 aligns across 10 bases. The DNA for the CDR3 is TGCGCCAGCAAACGGGACAGGGGACAAGAGACCCAGTACTTC. Protein: CASKRDRGQETQYF.